This T cell receptor (beta chain) was sequenced for a study of control samples from healthy donors and cancer patients. Produced via immunoSEQ multiplex PCR; TCRdb's table is partial and in-frame only. The table has tens of thousands of clones, 83% seen once. V trimming: 3 bases; J trimming: 4 bases; junction bases outside the gene matches: 1. CDR1 is SEHNR, CDR2 FQNEAQ, per germline (reference sequence). CDR3 size: 15 residues. The chain joins TRBV7-9 to TRBJ2-3, with 13 bases identical to TRBD2. Sequencing input: blood. This TCR was sampled from a man in his 60s in good health. The CDR3 spells CASSFGLAGADTQYF. The CDR3 DNA follows: TGTGCCAGCAGCTTCGGACTAGCGGGAGCAGATACGCAGTATTTT.